The clone carrying this TCR beta chain appeared many times. Its specificity is not known. The germline V gene encodes CDR1 SQVTM and CDR2 ANQGSEA. This CDR3 region has 13 residues. With V trimmed by 6 bases and J by 7 bases, 8 bases remained unmatched. This sample was included in a study of post-analysis software for immune sequencing data. Background on the study: The disease courses spanned relapsing-remitting, secondary progressive and progressive-relapsing forms of multiple sclerosis. Points from the study as a whole: Comparison of patients with controls showed 4 to 6 TRBV segments more frequent in patients, TRBV5-6, TRBV5-1 and TRBV20-1 among them. Under F measure analysis, samples from one preparation batch co-clustered strongly. Normalized Chao1 diversity was significantly lower in multiple sclerosis patients than in controls.

Each TCR beta cDNA library carried unique molecular identifiers. TCRdb re-called the PCR reads through MiXCR, storing one row per CDR3 protein. The sample yields about 260,000 distinct CDR3 sequences, around 34% seen once. The clonotype originates from a girl aged 10-17 years with multiple sclerosis. Specimen: blood. The rearrangement uses TRBV29-1 and TRBJ1-5, with 8 bases that match TRBD1. CDR3 in amino acids: CSVRGQDGQPQHF. For the CDR3, the DNA is TGCAGCGTGCGGGGACAGGATGGCCAGCCCCAGCATTTT.